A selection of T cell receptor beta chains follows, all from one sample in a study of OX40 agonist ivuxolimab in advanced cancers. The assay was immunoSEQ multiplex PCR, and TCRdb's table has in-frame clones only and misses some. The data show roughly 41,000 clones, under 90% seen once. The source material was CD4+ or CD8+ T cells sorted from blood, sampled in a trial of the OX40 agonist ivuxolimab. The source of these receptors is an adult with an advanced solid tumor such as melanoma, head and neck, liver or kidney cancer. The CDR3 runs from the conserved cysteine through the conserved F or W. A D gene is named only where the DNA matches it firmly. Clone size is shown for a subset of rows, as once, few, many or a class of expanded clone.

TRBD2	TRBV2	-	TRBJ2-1	CASSPTSGNNEQFF	TGTGCCAGCAGTCCGACTAGCGGGAACAATGAGCAGTTCTTC
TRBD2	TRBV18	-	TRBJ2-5	CASSPDSRGGSRPQYF	TGTGCCAGCTCACCAGACTCCCGCGGGGGAAGTAGGCCCCAGTACTTC
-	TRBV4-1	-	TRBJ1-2	CATRQGRVGYTF	TGCGCCACCCGCCAGGGGAGGGTTGGCTACACCTTC
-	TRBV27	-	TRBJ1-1	CASSLSRVYTEAFF	TGTGCCAGCAGTTTATCGCGGGTTTACACTGAAGCTTTCTTT
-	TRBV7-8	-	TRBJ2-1	CASSLLVGARGNNEQFF	TGTGCCAGCAGCTTATTGGTGGGCGCCAGGGGAAACAATGAGCAGTTCTTC
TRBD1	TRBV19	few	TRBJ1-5	CASSRTGTGRNQPQHF	TGTGCCAGTAGTAGAACCGGGACAGGGCGCAATCAGCCCCAGCATTTT
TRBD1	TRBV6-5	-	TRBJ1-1	CASSYLAGGDTEAFF	TGTGCCAGCAGTTACCTGGCAGGGGGAGACACTGAAGCTTTCTTT
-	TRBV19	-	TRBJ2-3	CASSISGLDTQYF	TGTGCCAGTAGTATATCGGGGTTAGATACGCAGTATTTT
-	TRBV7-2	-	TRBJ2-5	CASSLVRSKETQYF	TGTGCCAGCAGCTTAGTACGATCAAAAGAGACCCAGTACTTC
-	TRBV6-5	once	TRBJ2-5	CASSYASRQTQYF	TGTGCCAGCAGTTACGCATCGCGCCAGACCCAGTACTTC
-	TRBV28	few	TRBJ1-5	CASSSGTLDWYF	TGTGCCAGCAGTTCCGGGACCCTCGATTGGTATTTT
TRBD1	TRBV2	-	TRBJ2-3	CARTGTGDTDTQYF	TGTGCCCGTACCGGGACAGGAGACACAGATACGCAGTATTTT
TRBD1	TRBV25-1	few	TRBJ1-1	CASADRAYTEAFF	TGTGCCAGCGCGGACAGGGCTTACACTGAAGCTTTCTTT
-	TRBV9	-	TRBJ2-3	CASSLRQGGASDTQYF	TGTGCCAGCAGCCTCCGCCAGGGGGGGGCTTCAGATACGCAGTATTTT
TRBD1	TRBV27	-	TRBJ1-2	CASRSTGTYGYTF	TGTGCCAGCAGGTCGACAGGGACCTATGGCTACACCTTC
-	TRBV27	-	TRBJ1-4	CASSLGQHNEKLFF	TGTGCCAGCAGTTTAGGACAGCATAATGAAAAACTGTTTTTT